The rows below give T cell receptor beta chains drawn from one sample of a study of blood T cells in healthy people across ages. TCRdb redid the calling of the 5' RACE reads with MiXCR, one entry per CDR3 protein. The sample has about 970,000 distinct CDR3 sequences, roughly 51% seen once; the top ten hold 20% to 25%. What was sequenced was blood. The receptors originated from a woman aged 55-69 years in good health. Both conserved end residues are part of each CDR3. Each record gives: D gene, V gene, clone size, J gene, CDR3 protein, CDR3 DNA. A D gene is named only where the DNA matches it firmly. Some rows mark clone size as missing; the rest say once, few, many or name a class of expanded clone.

TRBD1	TRBV12-3/TRBV12-4	NA	TRBJ2-3	CASSPRQGVRDTQYF	TGTGCCAGCAGTCCGAGACAGGGCGTTAGAGATACGCAGTATTTT
NA	TRBV5-1	NA	TRBJ1-2	CASSPKTGVSTNYGYTF	TGCGCCAGCAGCCCCAAGACAGGCGTCTCGACTAACTATGGCTACACCTTC
TRBD2	TRBV9	NA	TRBJ2-2	CASSVDREGLSTGELFF	TGTGCCAGCAGCGTAGACCGGGAGGGCCTAAGCACCGGGGAGCTGTTTTTT
NA	TRBV20-1	NA	TRBJ1-2	CSARDLDSQGYTF	TGCAGTGCTAGAGATCTAGACTCGCAGGGCTACACCTTC
NA	TRBV3-1	NA	TRBJ1-5	CASSNDGLSNQPQHF	TGTGCCAGCAGCAACGACGGACTTAGCAATCAGCCCCAGCATTTT
NA	TRBV7-3	few	TRBJ1-6	CASSREQGLSPLHF	TGTGCCAGCAGCAGAGAGCAGGGACTTTCACCCCTCCACTTT
TRBD1	TRBV7-2	NA	TRBJ1-2	CASSLRRTGNYGYTF	TGTGCCAGCAGCTTAAGGAGGACAGGGAACTATGGCTACACCTTC
NA	TRBV7-2	few	TRBJ2-1	CASSLAQGTYNEQFF	TGTGCCAGCAGCTTAGCGCAAGGTACCTACAATGAGCAGTTCTTC
NA	TRBV7-6	once	TRBJ2-7	CASSWTVSGEQYF	TGTGCCAGCAGCTGGACAGTCTCCGGCGAGCAGTACTTC
TRBD2	TRBV20-1	NA	TRBJ2-1	CSARDFSGNFGEQFF	TGCAGTGCTAGGGACTTTAGCGGGAACTTTGGCGAGCAGTTCTTC